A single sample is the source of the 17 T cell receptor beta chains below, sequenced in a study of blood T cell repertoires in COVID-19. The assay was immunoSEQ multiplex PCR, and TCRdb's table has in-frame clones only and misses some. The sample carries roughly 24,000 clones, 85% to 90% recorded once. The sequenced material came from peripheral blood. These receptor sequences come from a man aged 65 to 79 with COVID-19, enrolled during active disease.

CDR3 coding DNA: TGTGCCAGCGGGGACACCAAGTCTTACAATGAGCAGTTCTTC. It yields the protein CASGDTKSYNEQFF. J is TRBJ2-1 and V is TRBV2; a weak D match, TRBD1 (6 bases). Looked up from germline, CDR1 is SNHLY and CDR2 is FYNNEI. The CDR3 sequence is 14 residues long. The V gene lost 8 bases and the J gene lost 4 bases, with 15 bases spanning the gap.

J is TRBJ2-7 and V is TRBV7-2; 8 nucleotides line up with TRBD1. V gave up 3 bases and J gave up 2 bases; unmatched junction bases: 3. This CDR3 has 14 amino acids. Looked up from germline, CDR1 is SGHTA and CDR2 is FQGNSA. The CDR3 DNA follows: TGTGCCAGCAGCTTCCAGGGGGCGACCTACGAGCAGTACTTC. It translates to CASSFQGATYEQYF.

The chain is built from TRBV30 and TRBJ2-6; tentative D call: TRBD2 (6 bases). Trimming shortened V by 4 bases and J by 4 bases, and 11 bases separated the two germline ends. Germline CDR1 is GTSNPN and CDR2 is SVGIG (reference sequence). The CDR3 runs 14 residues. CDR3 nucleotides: TGTGCCTGGAATGGAGGGACCGGGGCCAACGTCCTGACTTTC. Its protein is CAWNGGTGANVLTF. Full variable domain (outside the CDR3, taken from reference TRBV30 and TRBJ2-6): SQTIHQWPATLVQPVGSPLSLECTVEGTSNPNLYWYRQAAGRGLQLLFYSVGIGQISSEVPQNLSASRPQDRQFILSSKKLLLSDSGFYLCAWNGGTGANVLTFGAGSRLTVL.

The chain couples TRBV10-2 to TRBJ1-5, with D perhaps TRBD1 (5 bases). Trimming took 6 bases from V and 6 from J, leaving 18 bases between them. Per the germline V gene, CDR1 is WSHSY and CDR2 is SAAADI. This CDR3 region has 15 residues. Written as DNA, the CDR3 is TGCGCCAGCAGAGCCTCAGGGAATAAGGCTCAGCCCCAGCATTTT. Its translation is CASRASGNKAQPQHF.

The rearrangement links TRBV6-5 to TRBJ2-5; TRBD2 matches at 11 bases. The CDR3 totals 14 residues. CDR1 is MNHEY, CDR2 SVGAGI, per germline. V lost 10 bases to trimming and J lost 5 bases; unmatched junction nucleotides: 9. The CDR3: CATFNSGGDETQYF. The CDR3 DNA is TGTGCCACCTTTAATAGCGGGGGGGACGAGACCCAGTACTTC.

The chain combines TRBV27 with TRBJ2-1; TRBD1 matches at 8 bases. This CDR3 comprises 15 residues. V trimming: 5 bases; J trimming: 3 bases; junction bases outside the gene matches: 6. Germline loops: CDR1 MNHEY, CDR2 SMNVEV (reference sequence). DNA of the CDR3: TGTGCCAGCAGTCTCGGACAGGGTTTCTACAATGAGCAGTTCTTC. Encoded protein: CASSLGQGFYNEQFF.

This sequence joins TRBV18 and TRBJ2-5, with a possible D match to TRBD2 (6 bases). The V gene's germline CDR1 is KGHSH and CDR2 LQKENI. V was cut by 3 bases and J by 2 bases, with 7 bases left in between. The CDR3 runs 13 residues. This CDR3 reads CASSPAGQETQYF. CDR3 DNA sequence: TGTGCCAGCTCACCGGCGGGACAAGAGACCCAGTACTTC. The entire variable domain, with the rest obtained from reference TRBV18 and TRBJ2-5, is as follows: NAGVMQNPRHLVRRRGQEARLRCSPMKGHSHVYWYRQLPEEGLKFMVYLQKENIIDESGMPKERFSAEFPKEGPSILRIQQVVRGDSAAYFCASSPAGQETQYFGPGTRLLVL.

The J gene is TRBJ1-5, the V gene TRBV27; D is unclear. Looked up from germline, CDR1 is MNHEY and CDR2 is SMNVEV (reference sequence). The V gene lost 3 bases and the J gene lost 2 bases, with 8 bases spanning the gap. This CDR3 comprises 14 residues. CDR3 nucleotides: TGTGCCAGCAGTTTCTGGGGAGGCAATCAGCCCCAGCATTTT. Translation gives CASSFWGGNQPQHF.

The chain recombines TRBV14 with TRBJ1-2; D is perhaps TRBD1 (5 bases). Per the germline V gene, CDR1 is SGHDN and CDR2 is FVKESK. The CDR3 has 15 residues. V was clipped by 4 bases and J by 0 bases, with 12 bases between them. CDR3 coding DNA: TGTGCCAGCAGCCCGACAGCGGGAGCTAACTATGGCTACACCTTC. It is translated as CASSPTAGANYGYTF.

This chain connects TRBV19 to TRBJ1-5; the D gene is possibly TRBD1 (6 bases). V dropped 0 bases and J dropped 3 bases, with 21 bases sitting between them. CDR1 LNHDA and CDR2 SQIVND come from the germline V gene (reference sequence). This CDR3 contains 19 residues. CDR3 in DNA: TGTGCCAGTAGTATAGACCCTAGGGCGGGGGGCGGAATCAATCAGCCCCAGCATTTT. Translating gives CASSIDPRAGGGINQPQHF. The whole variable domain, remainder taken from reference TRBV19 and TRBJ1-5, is DGGITQSPKYLFRKEGQNVTLSCEQNLNHDAMYWYRQDPGQGLRLIYYSQIVNDFQKGDIAEGYSVSREKKESFPLTVTSAQKNPTAFYLCASSIDPRAGGGINQPQHFGDGTRLSIL.

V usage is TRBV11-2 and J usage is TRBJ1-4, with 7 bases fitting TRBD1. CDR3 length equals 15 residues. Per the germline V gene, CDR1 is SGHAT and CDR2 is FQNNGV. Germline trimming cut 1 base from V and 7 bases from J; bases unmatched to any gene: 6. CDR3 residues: CASSLASTGFEKLFF. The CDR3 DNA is TGTGCCAGCAGCTTAGCTTCGACAGGGTTTGAAAAACTGTTTTTT.

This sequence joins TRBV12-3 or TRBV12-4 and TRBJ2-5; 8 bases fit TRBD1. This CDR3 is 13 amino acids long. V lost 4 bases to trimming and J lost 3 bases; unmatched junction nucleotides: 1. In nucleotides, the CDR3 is TGTGCCAGCAGTTCGACAGGGGAAGAGACCCAGTACTTC. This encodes CASSSTGEETQYF.

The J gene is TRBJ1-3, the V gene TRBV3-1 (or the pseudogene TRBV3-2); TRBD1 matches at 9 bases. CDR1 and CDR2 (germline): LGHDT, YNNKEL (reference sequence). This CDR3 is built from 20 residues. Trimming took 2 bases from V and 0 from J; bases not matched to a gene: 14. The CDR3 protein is CASSQSPLLTGGYSGNTIYF. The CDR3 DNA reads TGTGCCAGCAGCCAATCACCACTCCTAACAGGGGGCTACTCTGGAAACACCATATATTTT.

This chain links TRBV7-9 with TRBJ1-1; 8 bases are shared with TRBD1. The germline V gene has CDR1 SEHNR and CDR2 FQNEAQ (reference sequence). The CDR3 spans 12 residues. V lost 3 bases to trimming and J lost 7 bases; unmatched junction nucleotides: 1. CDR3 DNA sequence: TGTGCCAGCAGCTTCGGACAGGGTGAAGCTTTCTTT. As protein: CASSFGQGEAFF.

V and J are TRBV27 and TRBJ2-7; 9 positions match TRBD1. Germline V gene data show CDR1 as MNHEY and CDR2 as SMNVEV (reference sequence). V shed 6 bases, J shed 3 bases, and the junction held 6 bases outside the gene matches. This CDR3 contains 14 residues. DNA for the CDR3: TGTGCCAGCAGCCTGATGACAGGGGGCTACGAGCAGTACTTC. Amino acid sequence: CASSLMTGGYEQYF.

The CDR3 bases are TGTGCCAGCAGTCCGCGGGACAGGGGAAGGTCTGGGGCCAACGTCCTGACTTTC. Translated, it gives CASSPRDRGRSGANVLTF. The chain has TRBV27 and TRBJ2-6; 10 bases agree with TRBD1. J was trimmed by 1 base and V by 5 bases; bases with no gene match: 8. Germline V CDR1 and CDR2: MNHEY, SMNVEV (reference sequence). This CDR3 spans 18 amino acids.

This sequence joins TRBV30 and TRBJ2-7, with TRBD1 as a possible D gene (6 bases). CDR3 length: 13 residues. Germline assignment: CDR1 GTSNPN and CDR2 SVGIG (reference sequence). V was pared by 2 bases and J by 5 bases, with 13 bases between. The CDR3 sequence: CAWSWGTGNEQYF. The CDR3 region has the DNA TGTGCCTGGAGTTGGGGCACAGGGAACGAGCAGTACTTC.